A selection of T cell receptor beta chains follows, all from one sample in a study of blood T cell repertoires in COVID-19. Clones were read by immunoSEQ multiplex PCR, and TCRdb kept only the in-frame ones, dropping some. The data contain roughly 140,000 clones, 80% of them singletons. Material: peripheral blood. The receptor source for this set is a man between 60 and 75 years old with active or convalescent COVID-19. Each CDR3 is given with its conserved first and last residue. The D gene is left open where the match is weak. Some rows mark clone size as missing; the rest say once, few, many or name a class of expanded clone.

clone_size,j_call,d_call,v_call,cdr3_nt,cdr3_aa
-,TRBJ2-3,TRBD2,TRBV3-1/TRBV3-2,TGTGCCAGCAGCCAAATGGCTAGCGGGACAGATACGCAGTATTTT,CASSQMASGTDTQYF
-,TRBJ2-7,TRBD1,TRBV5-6,TGTGCCAGCACCGGGACAGGGTTAGTTTCGGGTTTCTACGAGCAGTACTTC,CASTGTGLVSGFYEQYF
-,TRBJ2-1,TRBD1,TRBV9,TGTGCCAGCAGCGAGCAAACAGGGGGTTTATCCTACAATGAGCAGTTCTTC,CASSEQTGGLSYNEQFF
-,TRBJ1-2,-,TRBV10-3,TGTGCCATCAGTGAGGGTGCAGTTTATGGCTACACCTTC,CAISEGAVYGYTF
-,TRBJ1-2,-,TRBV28,TGTGCCAGCAGTTTATCGGCAGGGGATGGCTACACCTTC,CASSLSAGDGYTF
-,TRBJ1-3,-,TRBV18,TGTGCCAGCTCACCGGGGACACTCTCTGGAAACACCATATATTTT,CASSPGTLSGNTIYF
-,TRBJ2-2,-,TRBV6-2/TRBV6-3,TGTGCCAGCAGTCGGGTGGGGAGCGACACCGGGGAGCTGTTTTTT,CASSRVGSDTGELFF
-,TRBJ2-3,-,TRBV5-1,TGCGCCAGCTCCTTAGAGCGGTTTGGTACGCAGTATTTT,CASSLERFGTQYF
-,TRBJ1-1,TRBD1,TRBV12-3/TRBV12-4,TGTGCCAGCAGTTTGGACAGGGCCACTGAAGCTTTCTTT,CASSLDRATEAFF
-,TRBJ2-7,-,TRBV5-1,TGCGCCAGCAGCTTGGAAGGTGGCAGGGGTGGCGAGCAGTACTTC,CASSLEGGRGGEQYF
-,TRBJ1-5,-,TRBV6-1,TGTGCCAGCAGTGAAGGGGCAGGGAATCAGCCCCAGCATTTT,CASSEGAGNQPQHF
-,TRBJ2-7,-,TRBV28,TGTGCCAGCAGTTTTGGGGACACTTCTTACGAGCAGTACTTC,CASSFGDTSYEQYF
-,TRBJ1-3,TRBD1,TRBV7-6,TGTGCCAGCAGGGCTGGGACAGCTGGAAACACCATATATTTT,CASRAGTAGNTIYF
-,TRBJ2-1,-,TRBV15,TGTGCCACCAGCAGAGCAGATGAGCAGTTCTTC,CATSRADEQFF
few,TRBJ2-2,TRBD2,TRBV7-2,TGTGCCAGCAGCTCCGGGACTAGCGTGAACACCGGGGAGCTGTTTTTT,CASSSGTSVNTGELFF
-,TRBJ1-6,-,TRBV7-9,TGTGCCAGCAGCCCAGCAGGGGTTTATAATTCACCCCTCCACTTT,CASSPAGVYNSPLHF
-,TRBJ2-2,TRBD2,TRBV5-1,TGCGCCAGCAGCGTTGGACTAGCTCACACCGGGGAGCTGTTTTTT,CASSVGLAHTGELFF
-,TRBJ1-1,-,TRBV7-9,TGTGCCAGCAGCTCCGTAAGGGGCACTGAAGCTTTCTTT,CASSSVRGTEAFF
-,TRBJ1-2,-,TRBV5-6,TGTGCCAGCAGCTTTGGGAGTCGGATCTATGGCTACACCTTC,CASSFGSRIYGYTF
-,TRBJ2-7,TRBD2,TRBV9,TGTGCCAGCAGCGCGGGACTAGCGGGAGTGTACGAGCAGTACTTC,CASSAGLAGVYEQYF
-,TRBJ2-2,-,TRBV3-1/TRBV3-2,TGTGCCAGCAGCCACAGGGGTTCGAACACCGGGGAGCTGTTTTTT,CASSHRGSNTGELFF
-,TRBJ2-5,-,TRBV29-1,TGCAGCGTTGAAGATCGGTGGTCGGGAAGGAGAGAGACCCAGTACTTC,CSVEDRWSGRRETQYF
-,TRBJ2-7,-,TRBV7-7,TGTGCCAGCAGCTTAGAAAGGGGCCTTGCCTACGAGCAGTACTTC,CASSLERGLAYEQYF
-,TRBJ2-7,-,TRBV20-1,TGCAGTGCTAGTAGGTGGGACTCCAATTCCTACGAGCAGTACTTC,CSASRWDSNSYEQYF
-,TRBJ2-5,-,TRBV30,TGTGCCTGGAGTGTTCTAGTTAAAGAGACCCAGTACTTC,CAWSVLVKETQYF
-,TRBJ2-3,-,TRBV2,TGTGCCAGCAGTCGGGGGTCCGGGGTGGATACGCAGTATTTT,CASSRGSGVDTQYF
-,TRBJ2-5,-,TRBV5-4,TGTGCCAGCAGCTTGGAACGGGTCCAAGAGACCCAGTACTTC,CASSLERVQETQYF
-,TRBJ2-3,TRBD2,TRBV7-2,TGTGCCAGCCAACTAGCGGGAAGAGCAGATACGCAGTATTTT,CASQLAGRADTQYF
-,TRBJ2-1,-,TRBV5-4,TGTGCCAGCAGCCTCCCTCTCCCCCCCTACAATGAGCAGTTCTTC,CASSLPLPPYNEQFF
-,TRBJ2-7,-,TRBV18,TGTGCCAGCTCCCAACTTCTTGACTCCTACGAGCAGTACTTC,CASSQLLDSYEQYF
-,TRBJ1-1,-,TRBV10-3,TGTGCCTCCTACCAACAGGAATTTGGGACTGAAGCTTTCTTT,CASYQQEFGTEAFF
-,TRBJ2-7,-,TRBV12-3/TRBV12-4,TGTGCCAGCAGTCCGGACACGTACGAGCAGTACTTC,CASSPDTYEQYF
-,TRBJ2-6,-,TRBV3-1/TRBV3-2,TGTGCCAGCAGCCCCGACAGCTCTGGGGCCAACGTCCTGACTTTC,CASSPDSSGANVLTF
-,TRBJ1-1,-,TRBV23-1,TGCGCCAGCAGTCATCGGGGAGGGACCACTGAAGCTTTCTTT,CASSHRGGTTEAFF
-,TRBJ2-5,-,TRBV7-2,TGTGCCAGCAGCTCGCTATACCAAGAGACCCAGTACTTC,CASSSLYQETQYF
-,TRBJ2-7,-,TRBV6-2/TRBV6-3,TGTGCCAGCAGTTACTCCATGAGGGCCGTAAGATCCGAGCAGTACTTC,CASSYSMRAVRSEQYF
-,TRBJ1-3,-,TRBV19,TGTGCCAGTAGTATTCAGGGGAGAAGAAACACCATATATTTT,CASSIQGRRNTIYF
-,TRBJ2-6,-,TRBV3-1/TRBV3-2,TGTGCCAGCAGCCCAACAGGGTACGGGGCCAACGTCCTGACTTTC,CASSPTGYGANVLTF
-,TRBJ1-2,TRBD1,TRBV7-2,TGTGCCAGCAGCTTATCTCGGGACAGGGTAGATGGCTACACCTTC,CASSLSRDRVDGYTF
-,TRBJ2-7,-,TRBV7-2,TGTGCCAGCAGCCCAGGGGGGACTTCGACCTACGAGCAGTACTTC,CASSPGGTSTYEQYF
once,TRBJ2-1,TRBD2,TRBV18,TGTGCCAGCTCACCCAGTCCTAGCGGGAGTAATGAGCAGTTCTTC,CASSPSPSGSNEQFF
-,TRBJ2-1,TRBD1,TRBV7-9,TGTGCCAGCAGCTTGAGACCGGGACAGGGCGGCAATGAGCAGTTCTTC,CASSLRPGQGGNEQFF
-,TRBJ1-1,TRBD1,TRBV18,TGTGCCAGCTCTTACACCGGACAGGGAGTGGGGAACACTGAAGCTTTCTTT,CASSYTGQGVGNTEAFF
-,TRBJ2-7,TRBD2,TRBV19,TGTGCCACCTCAAGGCCGGGGGGGGAGCAGTACTTC,CATSRPGGEQYF
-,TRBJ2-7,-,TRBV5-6,TGTGCCAGCAGCTTGATTTCCAGGGGATCTCGCGAGCAGTACTTC,CASSLISRGSREQYF
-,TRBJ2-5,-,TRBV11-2,TGTGCCAGCAGCTTAATGCAGGGGGAGACCCAGTACTTC,CASSLMQGETQYF
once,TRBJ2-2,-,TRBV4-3,TGCGCCAGCAGCCCGACATCCGGGGAGCTGTTTTTT,CASSPTSGELFF
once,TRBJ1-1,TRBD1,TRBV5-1,TGCGCCAGCAGCGGGCGGACAGGGGAGAACACTGAAGCTTTCTTT,CASSGRTGENTEAFF
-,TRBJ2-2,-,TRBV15,TGTGCCACCAGCGTAGAATACGGCGGGGAGCTGTTTTTT,CATSVEYGGELFF
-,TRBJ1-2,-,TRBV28,TGTGCCAGCACCGGGGGGACCGGTGGCTACACCTTC,CASTGGTGGYTF
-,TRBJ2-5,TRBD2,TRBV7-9,TGTGCCAGCAGCAAACCGGTGCGGGAGGGCCTGGAGACCCAGTACTTC,CASSKPVREGLETQYF
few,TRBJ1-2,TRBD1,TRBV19,TGTGCCAGCGGAACCGGGACAGGGGGTGGCTACACCTTC,CASGTGTGGGYTF
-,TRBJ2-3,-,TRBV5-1,TGCGCCAGCAGCTTGGACTACGCAGATACGCAGTATTTT,CASSLDYADTQYF
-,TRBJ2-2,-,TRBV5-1,TGCGCCAGCAGCTTGGGTATTACAGGGCGTGGAGGCGGGGAGCTGTTTTTT,CASSLGITGRGGGELFF
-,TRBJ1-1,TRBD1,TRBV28,TGTGCCAGCAGGCCGACAGGGGTGAACACTGAAGCTTTCTTT,CASRPTGVNTEAFF